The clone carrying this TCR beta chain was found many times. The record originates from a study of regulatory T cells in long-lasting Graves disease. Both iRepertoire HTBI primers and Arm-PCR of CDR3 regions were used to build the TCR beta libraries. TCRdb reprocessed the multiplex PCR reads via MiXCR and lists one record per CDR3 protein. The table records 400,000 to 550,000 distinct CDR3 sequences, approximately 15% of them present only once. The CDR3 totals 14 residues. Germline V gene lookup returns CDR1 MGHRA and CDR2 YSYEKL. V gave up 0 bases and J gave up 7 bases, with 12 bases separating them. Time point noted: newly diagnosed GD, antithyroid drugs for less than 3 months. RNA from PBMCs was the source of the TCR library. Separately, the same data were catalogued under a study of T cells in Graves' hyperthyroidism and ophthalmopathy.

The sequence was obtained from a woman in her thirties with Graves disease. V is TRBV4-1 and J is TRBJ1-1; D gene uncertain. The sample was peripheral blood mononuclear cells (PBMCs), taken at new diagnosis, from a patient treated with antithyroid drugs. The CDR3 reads CASSQDFVLVEAFF. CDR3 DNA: TGCGCCAGCAGCCAAGATTTTGTCCTAGTTGAAGCTTTCTTT.